Listed below are T cell receptor beta chains from one sample, sequenced in a study of identical twins. TCRdb used MiXCR to reprocess the 5' RACE reads, holding one entry per CDR3 protein. The sample records about 480,000 distinct CDR3 sequences, 14% being singletons. This sample was also put to use in a study of yellow fever vaccine responses in identical twins.

What was sequenced was CD4+ T cells sorted from blood. Receptor source: a woman aged 18 to 35 in good health. CDR3s include the opening cysteine and the closing phenylalanine or tryptophan. D genes are given only for firm matches. The size of a clone is reported for some rows only, either as once, few or many, or as a class for expanded clones.

clone_size	v_call	j_call	d_call	cdr3_nt	cdr3_aa
.	TRBV28	TRBJ1-4	.	TGTGCCAGCAGTTTATTGGGGGCTGTGAAACTGTTTTTT	CASSLLGAVKLFF
once	TRBV12-3/TRBV12-4	TRBJ2-5	TRBD1	TGTGCCAGCAGTCGCAGGGGGCCTCGAGAGACCCAGTACTTC	CASSRRGPRETQYF
few	TRBV27	TRBJ2-1	.	TGTGCCAGCAGTTTAGGGGCTAATGAGCAGTTCTTC	CASSLGANEQFF
few	TRBV2	TRBJ2-4	.	TGTGCCAGCAGTGAACAGACCTACCCGGGGGTCTCTCAGTACTTC	CASSEQTYPGVSQYF
few	TRBV21-1	TRBJ2-5	.	TGTGCCAGCAGCAAAGAGGACTGGGAACAAGAGACCCAGTACTTC	CASSKEDWEQETQYF
many	TRBV12-3/TRBV12-4	TRBJ2-5	.	TGTGCCAGCTCCTGGGCAGGGGTAGAGACCCAGTACTTC	CASSWAGVETQYF
few	TRBV27	TRBJ1-4	.	TGTGCCAGCAGTTTATGGGGAGTTGGTAATGAAAAACTGTTTTTT	CASSLWGVGNEKLFF
many	TRBV7-9	TRBJ2-7	TRBD2	TGTGCCAGCAGCTTCGCTAGCGGGAGCTCCTACGAGCAGTACTTC	CASSFASGSSYEQYF
.	TRBV24-1	TRBJ2-2	TRBD1	TGTGCCACCACAGAACTAGGGGGCCCCGGGGAGCTGTTTTTT	CATTELGGPGELFF
.	TRBV7-2	TRBJ2-3	.	TGTGCCAGCAGCACTATAGCAAGTACGCAGTATTTT	CASSTIASTQYF
few	TRBV28	TRBJ2-2	.	TGTGCCAGCAGTTCCTCGAGGGGTGGGGAGCTGTTTTTT	CASSSSRGGELFF
few	TRBV11-2	TRBJ2-2	TRBD2	TGTGCCAGCAGCCCCAAACTAGCGGAAACCGGGGAGCTGTTTTTT	CASSPKLAETGELFF
few	TRBV5-1	TRBJ1-4	.	TGCGCCAGCAGCTTGGCGGGGGGGACGAGTGAAAAACTGTTTTTT	CASSLAGGTSEKLFF
few	TRBV28	TRBJ2-1	.	TGTGCCAGCAGACTCGCCGGCCTGACCCACAATGAGCAGTTCTTC	CASRLAGLTHNEQFF
few	TRBV27	TRBJ2-1	TRBD2	TGTGCCAGCAGCCCAGGGTCTAGCGGCTACAATGAGCAGTTCTTC	CASSPGSSGYNEQFF
.	TRBV7-2	TRBJ2-2	TRBD1	TGTGCCAGCAGTCAACAGGGGGCTGGCGGGGAGCTGTTTTTT	CASSQQGAGGELFF
.	TRBV5-1	TRBJ2-7	TRBD2	TGCGCCAGCAGCTCGTCTTGGGTAGCGGGACTAACCTACGAGCAGTACTTC	CASSSSWVAGLTYEQYF
.	TRBV7-2	TRBJ2-5	TRBD2	TGTGCCAGCAGCCCCCCCTTAGGGGCGGGGGGGACCTTGAAGACCCAGTACTTC	CASSPPLGAGGTLKTQYF
few	TRBV2	TRBJ1-6	.	TGTGCCAGCAGTGGGAGGACAAATTCACCCCTCCACTTT	CASSGRTNSPLHF
.	TRBV20-1	TRBJ1-5	.	TGCAGTGCTAGAGGTGGGGCGCGTCAGCCCCAGCATTTT	CSARGGARQPQHF
.	TRBV6-5	TRBJ2-7	TRBD2	TGTGCCAGCAGTTATAGCGGGCCCTCCTACGAGCAGTACTTC	CASSYSGPSYEQYF
many	TRBV12-3/TRBV12-4	TRBJ1-1	.	TGCGCCAGCAGCTTGGTAGGTGACACTGAAGCTTTCTTT	CASSLVGDTEAFF
.	TRBV5-6	TRBJ2-7	TRBD2	TGTGCCAGCAGAGAGCGGGGCAGGAGCTCCTACGAGCAGTACTTC	CASRERGRSSYEQYF
few	TRBV6-6	TRBJ2-7	.	TGTGCCATCAGAGGCACCTACGAGCAGTACTTC	CAIRGTYEQYF
few	TRBV7-2	TRBJ2-1	.	TGTGCCAGCAGCTTGGGAGGGGGCGCGTCCGATGAGCAGTTCTTC	CASSLGGGASDEQFF
.	TRBV20-1	TRBJ2-3	.	TGCAGTGCTACCGAAGCCGGGACGGGCACAGATACGCAGTATTTT	CSATEAGTGTDTQYF
.	TRBV20-1	TRBJ2-7	.	TGCAGTGCCAACTTCCGGGCTAGAAATAACGAGCAGTACTTC	CSANFRARNNEQYF